The source of this T cell receptor (beta chain) is a study of shared clonotypes between healthy human individuals. The study drew its donors from healthy HIV-negative adults without recent acute infections or vaccinations. V was clipped by 4 bases and J by 2 bases; unmatched bases: 2. The CDR3 is made up of 12 amino acids. Germline V lookup: CDR1 GTSNPN, CDR2 SVGIG (reference sequence). Profiled with immunoSEQ multiplex PCR; TCRdb holds only in-frame clones, not every one. This table holds approximately 1.5 million clones, 95% to 99% found once. The sample consisted of naive CD4+ T cells sorted from blood. This sample's subset: CD45RA+ positively selected. The receptor was isolated from a man younger than 45 in good health. V and J are TRBV30 and TRBJ2-7; 7 nucleotides match TRBD2. The CDR3 sequence: CAWMSGAYEQYF. In nucleotides, the CDR3 is TGTGCCTGGATGAGCGGGGCCTACGAGCAGTACTTC.